Listed below are T cell receptor beta chains from one sample, sequenced in a study of T-cell reconstitution after alpha-beta-depleted transplantation in children. TCRdb reanalysed the PCR reads using MiXCR and keeps one entry per CDR3 protein. The repertoire holds about 110,000 distinct CDR3 sequences, with about 9.3% as singletons. The source material was PBMCs, sampled before TCRalphabeta/CD19-depleted stem cell transplant. The receptor source for this set is a boy aged 2 to 10 with acute lymphoblastic leukemia, due to receive a stem cell transplant. Each CDR3 is given with its conserved first and last residue. Fields, in order: D gene, V gene, J gene, clone size, CDR3 protein, CDR3 DNA. A D gene is named only where the DNA matches it firmly. The size entry is marked missing in some rows and otherwise reads once, few, many or a size class.

d_call: NA
v_call: TRBV12-5
j_call: TRBJ2-5
clone_size: few
cdr3_aa: CASGLRGPPQETQYF
cdr3_nt: TGTGCTAGTGGTTTGCGCGGGCCGCCCCAAGAGACCCAGTACTTC

d_call: NA
v_call: TRBV2
j_call: TRBJ2-6
clone_size: many
cdr3_aa: CASSPSRSGANVLTF
cdr3_nt: TGTGCCAGCAGTCCCTCTCGGTCCGGGGCCAACGTCCTGACTTTC

d_call: NA
v_call: TRBV5-1
j_call: TRBJ2-7
clone_size: many
cdr3_aa: CASSLFGASDEQYF
cdr3_nt: TGCGCCAGCAGCTTGTTCGGAGCCTCAGACGAGCAGTACTTC

d_call: NA
v_call: TRBV12-5
j_call: TRBJ1-4
clone_size: NA
cdr3_aa: CASGLTGGEGNEKLFF
cdr3_nt: TGTGCTAGTGGTTTGACCGGCGGGGAAGGCAATGAAAAACTGTTTTTT

d_call: TRBD2
v_call: TRBV11-1
j_call: TRBJ2-1
clone_size: NA
cdr3_aa: CASSPSGLARLGRNEQFF
cdr3_nt: TGTGCCAGCAGCCCTTCGGGACTAGCGCGTTTAGGGAGGAATGAGCAGTTCTTC

d_call: NA
v_call: TRBV7-6
j_call: TRBJ1-2
clone_size: many
cdr3_aa: CASSLGRYSFERVYGYTF
cdr3_nt: TGTGCCAGCAGCTTAGGGCGATACAGCTTCGAGAGGGTCTATGGCTACACCTTC

d_call: NA
v_call: TRBV5-5
j_call: TRBJ2-7
clone_size: many
cdr3_aa: CASSSSVVYEQYF
cdr3_nt: TGTGCCAGCAGCTCTTCAGTCGTATACGAGCAGTACTTC

d_call: TRBD1
v_call: TRBV7-9
j_call: TRBJ2-5
clone_size: many
cdr3_aa: CASSSGTDKRTQYF
cdr3_nt: TGTGCCAGCAGCTCCGGGACAGATAAGAGGACCCAGTACTTC

d_call: NA
v_call: TRBV19
j_call: TRBJ1-6
clone_size: few
cdr3_aa: CASAQGATLFGNNSPLHF
cdr3_nt: TGTGCCAGCGCACAAGGGGCGACCCTGTTCGGTAATAATTCACCCCTCCACTTT

d_call: NA
v_call: TRBV20-1
j_call: TRBJ1-1
clone_size: few
cdr3_aa: CSARDLSRGPTEAFF
cdr3_nt: TGCAGTGCTAGAGACCTTTCCCGGGGCCCCACTGAAGCTTTCTTT

d_call: NA
v_call: TRBV7-9
j_call: TRBJ2-2
clone_size: many
cdr3_aa: CATHRVNTGELFF
cdr3_nt: TGTGCCACACACAGGGTAAACACCGGGGAGCTGTTTTTT

d_call: NA
v_call: TRBV15
j_call: TRBJ1-5
clone_size: few
cdr3_aa: CATSRLSQPQHF
cdr3_nt: TGTGCCACCAGCAGACTCTCCCAGCCCCAGCATTTT

d_call: NA
v_call: TRBV9
j_call: TRBJ1-2
clone_size: many
cdr3_aa: CASSVTGTSYGYTF
cdr3_nt: TGTGCCAGCAGCGTAACCGGGACTTCCTATGGCTACACCTTC

d_call: NA
v_call: TRBV7-9
j_call: TRBJ2-5
clone_size: many
cdr3_aa: CASSLMGAAETQYF
cdr3_nt: TGTGCCAGCAGCTTAATGGGGGCAGCAGAGACCCAGTACTTC

d_call: NA
v_call: TRBV7-8
j_call: TRBJ2-7
clone_size: many
cdr3_aa: CASSLAGGDPSYEQYF
cdr3_nt: TGTGCCAGCAGCTTAGCGGGGGGCGATCCCTCCTACGAGCAGTACTTC

d_call: NA
v_call: TRBV5-1
j_call: TRBJ1-1
clone_size: NA
cdr3_aa: CASSLGEVGASEAFF
cdr3_nt: TGCGCCAGCAGCTTGGGGGAGGTAGGAGCATCTGAAGCTTTCTTT

d_call: TRBD1
v_call: TRBV3-1
j_call: TRBJ2-1
clone_size: few
cdr3_aa: CASSPMGQGNNEQFF
cdr3_nt: TGTGCCAGCAGCCCCATGGGACAGGGTAACAATGAGCAGTTCTTC

d_call: TRBD2
v_call: TRBV11-2
j_call: TRBJ2-1
clone_size: NA
cdr3_aa: CASSAWGGAGGVSSYNEQFF
cdr3_nt: TGTGCCAGCAGCGCTTGGGGGGGAGCGGGAGGGGTGAGCTCCTACAATGAGCAGTTCTTC

d_call: NA
v_call: TRBV15
j_call: TRBJ2-7
clone_size: NA
cdr3_aa: CATSRAAGSYEQYF
cdr3_nt: TGTGCCACCAGCAGAGCGGCGGGGTCCTACGAGCAGTACTTC

d_call: TRBD2
v_call: TRBV29-1
j_call: TRBJ2-1
clone_size: many
cdr3_aa: CSVEVGGTSGSYNEQFF
cdr3_nt: TGCAGCGTTGAAGTAGGTGGGACTAGCGGGAGCTACAATGAGCAGTTCTTC

d_call: TRBD1
v_call: TRBV5-1
j_call: TRBJ1-4
clone_size: NA
cdr3_aa: CASRGTANEKLFF
cdr3_nt: TGCGCCAGCAGAGGGACAGCGAATGAAAAACTGTTTTTT

d_call: TRBD2
v_call: TRBV24-1
j_call: TRBJ2-1
clone_size: NA
cdr3_aa: CATSDFTSGRTEQFF
cdr3_nt: TGTGCCACCAGTGATTTCACTAGCGGGAGGACTGAGCAGTTCTTC

d_call: TRBD1
v_call: TRBV5-1
j_call: TRBJ2-3
clone_size: NA
cdr3_aa: CASSFTDRGDTQYF
cdr3_nt: TGCGCCAGCAGCTTTACAGACAGGGGAGATACGCAGTATTTT

d_call: TRBD2
v_call: TRBV15
j_call: TRBJ2-3
clone_size: few
cdr3_aa: CATSSPGLHADTQYF
cdr3_nt: TGTGCCACCAGCAGCCCGGGACTACACGCAGATACGCAGTATTTT

d_call: TRBD2
v_call: TRBV10-3
j_call: TRBJ2-1
clone_size: few
cdr3_aa: CAILAGTYNEQFF
cdr3_nt: TGTGCCATCCTAGCGGGAACCTACAATGAGCAGTTCTTC